Listed below are T cell receptor beta chains from one sample, sequenced in a study of Ad26.COV2.S vaccination and SARS-CoV-2 variants. Sequenced by immunoSEQ multiplex PCR; TCRdb stores in-frame clones only, minus some. The sample holds some 500,000 clones, 89% seen once. Source: peripheral blood, taken in a trial of Ad26.COV2.S vaccine versus placebo. The source is a person between 18 and 60 years old who received the Ad26.COV2.S COVID-19 vaccine or a placebo. CDR3s include the opening cysteine and the closing phenylalanine or tryptophan. The D gene is left open where the match is weak. Clone size, where shown, is once, few, many, or a class for clones that have expanded.

>once|TRBD1|TRBJ1-1|TRBV5-1
TGCGCCAGCAGGTGGGACAGGGGGCAAGGTGAAGCTTTCTTT
CASRWDRGQGEAFF
>few|TRBD2|TRBJ2-3|TRBV4-1
TGCGCCAGCAGCCTAGCGGGGCTCAGCACAGATACGCAGTATTTT
CASSLAGLSTDTQYF
>-|TRBD2|TRBJ2-1|TRBV5-1
TGCGCCAGCAGCTTGGGGCTAGCGGGGGCCCTGTACAATGAGCAGTTCTTC
CASSLGLAGALYNEQFF
>-|-|TRBJ1-2|TRBV30
TGTGCCTGCGATATCACCAACTATGGCTACACCTTC
CACDITNYGYTF
>-|-|TRBJ1-2|TRBV5-5
TGTGCCAGCAGCCCAAACGGGGGCTATGGCTACACCTTC
CASSPNGGYGYTF
>-|-|TRBJ1-1|TRBV6-2/TRBV6-3
TGTGCCAGCAGTCAAACGGACACGAACACTGAAGCTTTCTTT
CASSQTDTNTEAFF
>once|-|TRBJ1-2|TRBV6-2/TRBV6-3
TGTGCCAGCAGTTACTCCCGGGCATCCCGCGATCCGTGCACCTTC
CASSYSRASRDPCTF
>-|-|TRBJ1-5|TRBV7-8
TGTGCCAGCACCTCTAGCATAGGGCATAGCAATCAGCCCCAGCATTTT
CASTSSIGHSNQPQHF
>-|-|TRBJ2-5|TRBV4-2
TGTGCCAGCAGCCAAGTGGGGGGCCGGGAGACCCAGTACTTC
CASSQVGGRETQYF
>once|TRBD1|TRBJ1-1|TRBV7-2
TGTGCCAGCAGCCCCGGACAGGGAAGGACTGAAGCTTTCTTT
CASSPGQGRTEAFF
>-|-|TRBJ1-5|TRBV3-1/TRBV3-2
TGTGCCAGCAGCCAAGGGCGCGGGGGGCAGAACAATCAGCCCCAGCATTTT
CASSQGRGGQNNQPQHF
>-|-|TRBJ2-3|TRBV11-1
TGTGCCAGCAGCTTAATCAACATCCAAGATACGCAGTATTTT
CASSLINIQDTQYF
>-|-|TRBJ2-2|TRBV7-3
TGTGCCAGCAGCTTATACAGGAACACCGGGGAGCTGTTTTTT
CASSLYRNTGELFF
>-|-|TRBJ1-1|TRBV15
TGTGCCACCAGCCCTCGTAACACTGAAGCTTTCTTT
CATSPRNTEAFF
>-|-|TRBJ1-6|TRBV27
TGTGCCAGCAGTTCCCGCCCGTATAATTCACCCCTCCACTTT
CASSSRPYNSPLHF
>few|TRBD1|TRBJ1-1|TRBV7-3
TGTGCCAGCAGCCCGAGACAGGGTGTATTGAACACTGAAGCTTTCTTT
CASSPRQGVLNTEAFF
>-|TRBD2|TRBJ2-3|TRBV5-1
TGCGCCAGCAGGGTCAAACTAGCGGGGGGCCCTCAGAGCACAGATACGCAGTATTTT
CASRVKLAGGPQSTDTQYF
>-|TRBD1|TRBJ1-2|TRBV27
TGTGCCAGCAGCCGGAGTGGACAGGGTGGAAACTATGGCTACACCTTC
CASSRSGQGGNYGYTF